These 18 T cell receptor beta chains were all obtained from the same sample, sequenced in a study of cytomegalovirus exposure and HLA in healthy donors. Amplification used 60 Vbeta primers and 13 Jbeta primers. Measured with immunoSEQ multiplex PCR; TCRdb has only the in-frame clones, and not every one. The sample data list some 120,000 clones. Specimen: PBMCs. The receptor source for this set is a man aged 18 to 30 in good health and CMV-seronegative.

The rearrangement links TRBV29-1 to TRBJ2-1; D may be TRBD1 (5 bases). The CDR3 runs 12 residues. Per the germline V gene, CDR1 is SQVTM and CDR2 is ANQGSEA. Trimming left V 6 bases short and J 8 bases short, with 14 bases between. The CDR3 nucleotides read TGCAGCGTCCCCAAGGGGTACGATGAGCAGTTCTTC. Translation gives CSVPKGYDEQFF.

The genes are TRBV19 and TRBJ1-1; D not certain. This CDR3 contains 13 residues. The germline gives CDR1 LNHDA, CDR2 SQIVND (reference sequence). Trimming shortened V by 7 bases and J by 2 bases, and 11 bases separated the two germline ends. CDR3 amino acids: CASTLLANTEAFF. Written as DNA, the CDR3 is TGTGCCAGTACCCTGTTGGCCAACACTGAAGCTTTCTTT.

The rearrangement links TRBV21-1 to TRBJ2-1; the table gives TRBD2 as D, unverified against the DNA. TRBV21-1 is a pseudogene. The CDR3 extends over 17 amino acids. The CDR3 DNA sequence: TGTGCCAGCAGCAAATTTAGCGGGAGCGTGACCTACAATGAGCAGTTCTTC. The encoded protein is CASSKFSGSVTYNEQFF.

This rearrangement joins TRBV30 to TRBJ2-1; 10 positions match TRBD2. J lost 2 bases, V lost 5 bases, and 3 bases had no gene match. The CDR3 extends over 14 amino acids. Germline V gene lookup returns CDR1 GTSNPN and CDR2 SVGIG (reference sequence). CDR3 nucleotide sequence: TGTGCCTGGGGGGGGACTAGCGCCTACAATGAGCAGTTCTTC. Its protein is CAWGGTSAYNEQFF.

The rearrangement joins TRBV4-2 to TRBJ2-3, with 7 nucleotides matching TRBD2. The CDR3 spans 18 residues. Germline CDR1 and CDR2: LGHNA and YNFKEQ. The trim removed 0 bases at V and 1 base at J, leaving 10 bases unmatched. In nucleotides, the CDR3 is TGTGCCAGCAGCCAAGAGCGTAGGGGAGGACTAGGCACAGATACGCAGTATTTT. Amino acid sequence: CASSQERRGGLGTDTQYF.

The chain links TRBV19 to TRBJ2-5; a weak D match, TRBD2 (5 bases). The CDR3 has 15 amino acids. The V and J ends lost 5 bases and 2 bases respectively, with 15 bases between them. Germline assignment: CDR1 LNHDA and CDR2 SQIVND (reference sequence). CDR3: CASSSRMRTQETQYF. CDR3 DNA: TGTGCCAGTAGTTCCAGAATGCGGACTCAAGAGACCCAGTACTTC.

The chain carries TRBV13 and TRBJ2-1; TRBD1 matches at 7 bases. Germline CDR1 and CDR2: PRHDT and FYEKMQ (reference sequence). CDR3 length equals 15 residues. Germline trimming cut 5 bases from V and 7 bases from J; bases unmatched to any gene: 11. CDR3 bases: TGTGCCAGCAGCCAGGGACAGACCCCTTGGAATGAGCAGTTCTTC. This gives the protein CASSQGQTPWNEQFF.

The CDR3 region is CASSPKQGEGSYEQYF. The CDR3 DNA sequence: TGTGCCAGCAGCCCGAAACAGGGTGAGGGCTCCTACGAGCAGTACTTC. The rearrangement uses TRBV7-9 and TRBJ2-7, with D perhaps TRBD1 (6 bases). Germline V CDR1 and CDR2: SEHNR, FQNEAQ (reference sequence). The V gene lost 5 bases and the J gene lost 0 bases, with 17 bases spanning the gap. This CDR3 is 16 amino acids long.

The chain couples TRBV5-4 to TRBJ1-1; 8 bases map to TRBD1. CDR3 size: 15 residues. V gave up 5 bases and J gave up 1 base; unmatched junction bases: 7. The germline CDR1 and CDR2 sequences are SGHNT and YYREEE (reference sequence). CDR3 coding DNA: TGTGCCAGCAGGCCCTCCGGGACAGGGAACACTGAAGCTTTCTTT. This codes for CASRPSGTGNTEAFF. Filled out from reference TRBV5-4 and TRBJ1-1, the complete variable domain reads ETGVTQSPTHLIKTRGQQVTLRCSSQSGHNTVSWYQQALGQGPQFIFQYYREEENGRGNFPPRFSGLQFPNYSSELNVNALELDDSALYLCASRPSGTGNTEAFFGQGTRLTVV.

The chain uses TRBV10-1 and TRBJ2-7; no clear D. Trimming left V 6 bases short and J 9 bases short, with 15 bases between. Germline CDR1 and CDR2: WNHNN and SYGVQD (reference sequence). The CDR3 consists of 12 residues. In nucleotides, the CDR3 is TGCGCCAGCAGCCAACGTTTTGGCGGGCAGTACTTC. Translation: CASSQRFGGQYF.

The chain links TRBV5-1 to TRBJ2-3, with D possibly being TRBD2 (6 bases). This CDR3 has 16 residues. Germline CDR1 SGHRS, CDR2 YFSETQ. Trimming took off 0 bases at V and 4 bases at J, with 15 bases between the two ends. This chain's CDR3 is CASSLAAGTGADTQYF. The DNA of the CDR3 is TGCGCCAGCAGCTTGGCCGCGGGTACGGGGGCAGATACGCAGTATTTT.

V and J are TRBV11-2 and TRBJ1-2, with 8 bases that match TRBD1. Germline-derived CDR1 and CDR2 are SGHAT and FQNNGV. This CDR3 has 13 residues. J gave up 4 bases and V 5 bases, and 3 bases lay outside the gene matches. CDR3 protein: CASSRQGSYGYTF. The CDR3 bases are TGTGCCAGCAGCCGACAGGGGAGCTATGGCTACACCTTC.

The V gene is TRBV18, the J gene TRBJ2-5, with 11 bases that match TRBD2. The V segment lost 5 bases and the J segment 5 bases; nucleotides outside the gene matches: 4. Germline CDR1 is KGHSH and CDR2 is LQKENI. The CDR3 is 14 amino acids. In DNA, the CDR3 is TGTGCCAGCTCATCACTAGCGGGAGACGAGACCCAGTACTTC. This gives the protein CASSSLAGDETQYF. Full variable domain (rest looked up from reference TRBV18 and TRBJ2-5): NAGVMQNPRHLVRRRGQEARLRCSPMKGHSHVYWYRQLPEEGLKFMVYLQKENIIDESGMPKERFSAEFPKEGPSILRIQQVVRGDSAAYFCASSSLAGDETQYFGPGTRLLVL.

The rearrangement links TRBV4-1 to TRBJ2-1; TRBD2 agrees at 12 bases. Unmatched junction bases numbered 1, after V lost 4 bases and J lost 6 bases. From germline, CDR1 is MGHRA and CDR2 YSYEKL. There are 14 residues in the CDR3. CDR3 sequence reads: CASSLTSGSNEQFF. As DNA, the CDR3 is TGCGCCAGCAGCCTGACTAGCGGGAGCAATGAGCAGTTCTTC.

The rearrangement links TRBV5-8 to TRBJ1-5; D remains ambiguous. Germline CDR1 and CDR2: SGHTS and YDEGEE. The CDR3 consists of 15 residues. Trimming stripped 6 bases from V and 5 bases from J, with 18 bases between. The CDR3 region is CASTSRHKFYQPQHF. DNA for the CDR3: TGTGCCAGCACCTCCAGACACAAATTCTATCAGCCCCAGCATTTT. The variable domain in full, with the rest retrieved from reference TRBV5-8 and TRBJ1-5, is EAGVTQSPTHLIKTRGQQATLRCSPISGHTSVYWYQQALGLGLQFLLWYDEGEERNRGNFPPRFSGRQFPNYSSELNVNALELEDSALYLCASTSRHKFYQPQHFGDGTRLSIL.

The chain is built from TRBV5-1 and TRBJ2-3, with D tentatively TRBD2 (6 bases). Per the germline V gene, CDR1 is SGHRS and CDR2 is YFSETQ. The CDR3 spans 17 residues. Trimming left V 0 bases short and J 4 bases short, with 18 bases between. The CDR3 region has the DNA TGCGCCAGCAGCTTGGACTACCCGGCGGGATTGGCAGATACGCAGTATTTT. Its protein product is CASSLDYPAGLADTQYF.

J is TRBJ2-7 and V is TRBV29-1, with TRBD1 matching over 11 bases. Germline V gene sequence: CDR1 SQVTM, CDR2 ANQGSEA. The CDR3 has 14 amino acids. Unmatched junction bases numbered 5, after V lost 4 bases and J lost 3 bases. The CDR3 sequence is CSVARTGGIYEQYF. The CDR3 region has the DNA TGCAGCGTTGCCCGGACAGGGGGCATCTACGAGCAGTACTTC.

The chain combines TRBV5-1 with TRBJ1-1; a weak D match, TRBD1 (6 bases). The V end lost 2 bases, the J end lost 3 bases, and 17 bases lay between the germline ends. CDR3 size: 16 residues. Germline CDR1 and CDR2: SGHRS and YFSETQ. The CDR3 coding sequence is TGCGCCAGCAGCTTACTTACCAGGGGCGCGGACACTGAAGCTTTCTTT. Translating gives CASSLLTRGADTEAFF.